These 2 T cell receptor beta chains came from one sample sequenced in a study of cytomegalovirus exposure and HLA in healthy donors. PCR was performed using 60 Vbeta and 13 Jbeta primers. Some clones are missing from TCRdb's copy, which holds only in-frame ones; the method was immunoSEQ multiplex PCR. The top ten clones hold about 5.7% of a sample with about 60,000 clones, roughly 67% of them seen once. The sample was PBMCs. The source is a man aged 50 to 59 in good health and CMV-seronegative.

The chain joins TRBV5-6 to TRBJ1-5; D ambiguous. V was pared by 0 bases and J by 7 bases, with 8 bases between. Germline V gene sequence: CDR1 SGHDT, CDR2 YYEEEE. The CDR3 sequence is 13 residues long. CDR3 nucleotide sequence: TGTGCCAGCAGCTTGGTCGGCGGGCAGCCCCAGCATTTT. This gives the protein CASSLVGGQPQHF. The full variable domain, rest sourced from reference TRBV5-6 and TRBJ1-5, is DAGVTQSPTHLIKTRGQQVTLRCSPKSGHDTVSWYQQALGQGPQFIFQYYEEEERQRGNFPDRFSGHQFPNYSSELNVNALLLGDSALYLCASSLVGGQPQHFGDGTRLSIL.

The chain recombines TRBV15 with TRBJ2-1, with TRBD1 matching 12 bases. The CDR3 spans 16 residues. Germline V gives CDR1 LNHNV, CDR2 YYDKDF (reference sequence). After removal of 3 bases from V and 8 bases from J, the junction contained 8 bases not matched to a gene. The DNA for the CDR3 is TGTGCCACCAGCAGCGGGGACAGGGGGCTACGTGATGAGCAGTTCTTC. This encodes CATSSGDRGLRDEQFF.